The source of this T cell receptor (beta chain) is a study of a mutant IDH1 vaccine in newly diagnosed glioma. V was cut by 0 bases and J by 4 bases, with 10 bases left in between. CDR1 is MNHNS and CDR2 is SASEGT in the germline V gene. There are 15 residues in the CDR3. Notes on this clone: Its antigen is as yet unknown.

Time point indicated: week 5, during vaccination. Every vaccination contained 300 ug of the mutant IDH1 20-mer peptide and was paired with topical imiquimod. Patients carried new grade 3 or 4 IDH1-mutant astrocytomas lacking nuclear ATRX. TCRdb's copy holds only in-frame clones and misses some; the assay was immunoSEQ multiplex PCR. Among around 58,000 clones listed, around 80% were seen once. J is TRBJ1-5 and V is TRBV6-1; the D gene is possibly TRBD1 (6 bases). This receptor was obtained from a man under 40 with glioma. The sample in question was PBMCs, obtained from a glioma patient whose treatment included an IDH1 peptide vaccine. The DNA of the CDR3 is TGTGCCAGCAGTGAAGCTGGGGGGCGAAATCAGCCCCAGCATTTT. Translated: CASSEAGGRNQPQHF.